This TCR beta chain comes out of a study of response to subunit inactivated influenza vaccine. Germline lookup yields CDR1 SGHRS and CDR2 YFSETQ. This CDR3 spans 15 amino acids. With V trimmed by 0 bases and J by 2 bases, 4 bases remained unmatched. Notes on this clonotype: Antigen: not known.

TCRdb reprocessed the RT-PCR reads with MiXCR, giving one entry per CDR3 protein. This table holds around 790,000 distinct CDR3 sequences, approximately 22% found once. Whole-study results and caveats: With each seasonal influenza vaccination, the authors suggested, few new T cells are recruited.

The V and J genes are TRBV5-1 and TRBJ2-7; TRBD2 aligns across 8 bases. The sequences come from PBMCs from blood, collected 4 to 6 days after vaccination. The TCR sequence derives from a man in his forties or fifties who received an inactivated influenza vaccine. CDR3 coding DNA: TGCGCCAGCAGCTTGGCCGCGGGAGGAACCTACGAGCAGTACTTC. Translated: CASSLAAGGTYEQYF.